Reported below is one T cell receptor (beta chain). Its antigen is as yet unknown. The sample is drawn from a study of blood T cells in healthy people across ages. The CDR3 has 14 amino acids. Trimming at V came to 5 bases and at J to 3 bases, leaving 4 bases not matched to a gene. The second PCR ran about 6 to 11 cycles with a sample-barcoded 5' primer and J-beta primers. TCRdb reprocessed the 5' RACE reads via MiXCR and lists one record per CDR3 protein. Counted here are hundreds of thousands of distinct CDR3 sequences, 20% to 25% occurring once; the ten biggest clones make up less than 25%. Findings of the study overall: Naive T cell percentage showed a strong correlation with the diversity of TCR beta.

The receptor's source is a man between 65 and 85 years old in good health. The sample taken for sequencing was blood. V is TRBV12-3 or TRBV12-4 and J is TRBJ2-1, with 7 bases that match TRBD1. The CDR3 nucleotides read TGTGCCAGCAGTGGGACAGCATTCTACAATGAGCAGTTCTTC. The encoded protein is CASSGTAFYNEQFF.